This T cell receptor beta chain was identified during a study of Ad26.COV2.S vaccination and SARS-CoV-2 variants. Study-wide context: Donor got 5x10^10 or 1x10^11 viral particles of Ad26.COV2.S.

The data were produced by immunoSEQ multiplex PCR, yet TCRdb's version contains in-frame clones alone and is incomplete. This sample has about 680,000 clones, with 70% to 90% found just once. This CDR3 spans 14 amino acids. With 10 bases clipped from V and 3 bases from J, the junction kept 11 bases outside the gene matches. Germline lookup yields CDR1 SNHLY and CDR2 FYNNEI. Treatment described: approximately 18 received Ad26.COV2.S at low or high dose, single or two shots; roughly 5 received placebo; per-sample allocation not given. Each sample was drawn 63 days after the first injection (of vaccine or placebo). Study-wide points: Vaccinees displayed broader spike-specific TCR repertoires than placebo recipients.

On this clone: Its antigen is still unknown.

This sequence originates from a person aged 18-65 years who received the Ad26.COV2.S COVID-19 vaccine or a placebo. This sequence joins TRBV2 and TRBJ1-2, with 7 bases aligning to TRBD1. Sequences were derived from peripheral blood, sampled in a trial of Ad26.COV2.S vaccine versus placebo. The CDR3 DNA is TGTGCCAATACCCGACAGGGTAGTGACTATGGCTACACCTTC. As protein: CANTRQGSDYGYTF.